This T cell receptor (beta chain) was observed in a study of shared T cell receptors in the human thymus. Germline CDR1 SEHNR, CDR2 FQNEAQ (reference sequence). The CDR3 is 15 residues long. V was trimmed by 5 bases and J by 0 bases, leaving 13 bases between them. Clones were read by immunoSEQ multiplex PCR, and TCRdb kept only the in-frame ones, dropping some. The sample shows hundreds of thousands of clones, roughly 85% of them seen only once. This sample was also put to use in a study of human thymus T cells. As that report states: Those donating were healthy Finnish infants in corrective surgery for congenital heart defects. The thymus tissue came from resections taken during corrective heart surgery. Among thymic and blood repertoires, usage of V and J genes appeared biased. Thymic TCR repertoires of unrelated people reportedly overlapped highly.

The TCR comes from a girl in the first two years of life with a congenital heart defect. The V gene is TRBV7-9, the J gene TRBJ1-2, with no clear D. What was sequenced was thymocytes. For the CDR3, the DNA is TGTGCCAGCAGCCCCACCGTCAACTCTAACTATGGCTACACCTTC. Translating gives CASSPTVNSNYGYTF.